The 4 T cell receptor beta chains below come from one sample, sequenced in a study of vaccination effects on CD4 cells after COVID-19. Antigen specificity for these receptors is unknown. TCRdb's table, derived via immunoSEQ multiplex PCR, lists solely in-frame clones and lacks some. The sample carries approximately 74,000 clones, nearly 75% recorded once. An approximately 10-day culture period preceded the isolation of CD4+ T cells. Participants completed two doses of the BNT162b2 or mRNA-1273 vaccine. Sequenced material: CD4+ T cells from PBMCs cultured without peptide, taken after COVID-19 vaccination. The source of these receptors is a human donor who received a COVID-19 vaccine.

This chain connects TRBV9 to TRBJ2-2, with D uncertain. There are 13 residues in the CDR3. The germline V gene has CDR1 SGDLS and CDR2 YYNGEE. The V and J ends lost 5 bases and 4 bases respectively, with 9 bases between them. CDR3 in amino acids: CASRVSGTGELFF. The CDR3 bases are TGTGCCAGCAGGGTTTCGGGCACCGGGGAGCTGTTTTTT.

The rearrangement uses TRBV6-1 and TRBJ1-1; D is uncertain. CDR1 is MNHNS, CDR2 SASEGT, per germline. The CDR3 spans 14 residues. The ends were cut back, 2 bases at V and 0 bases at J, with 7 bases in the middle. The CDR3 is CASSEPNLNTEAFF. The CDR3 coding sequence is TGTGCCAGCAGTGAACCGAACTTGAACACTGAAGCTTTCTTT.

V usage is TRBV28 and J usage is TRBJ2-2, with D possibly being TRBD1 (5 bases). Trimming left V 6 bases short and J 4 bases short, with 18 bases between. This CDR3 is built from 16 residues. Germline V gene lookup returns CDR1 MDHEN and CDR2 SYDVKM. The DNA for the CDR3 is TGTGCCAGCAGCGTTCCGGGCAGGGCGACCACCGGGGAGCTGTTTTTT. It translates to CASSVPGRATTGELFF.

This chain joins TRBV3-1 (or the pseudogene TRBV3-2) and TRBJ2-5; maybe TRBD1 (5 bases). CDR1 is LGHDT, CDR2 YNNKEL, per germline (reference sequence). V gave up 5 bases and J gave up 2 bases, with 15 bases separating them. The CDR3 sequence is 15 residues long. The CDR3 bases are TGTGCCAGCAGCGAAAGAGACAGACCTCAAGAGACCCAGTACTTC. It translates to CASSERDRPQETQYF.